Following are 16 T cell receptor beta chains from one sample sequenced in a study of shared clonotypes between healthy human individuals (dated by TCRdb to the early 2020s). CD8 naive samples were CD45RO-negative cells positively selected for CCR7, giving a CD45RA+CCR7+ population that excluded TemRA cells. The receptor library was made with the immunoSEQ multiplex PCR assay. TCRdb carries this immuneACCESS record with in-frame sequences only. Its versions omit some clonotypes, under half of them owing to an unresolved V gene in the studies checked, with the rest unexplained. For this sample there are around 2.1 million clones; just over 90% appear just once. The ten biggest clones cover roughly 1.8% of the sample. Sequences were obtained from naive CD8+ T cells from PBMCs. This sample's cell subset or site label indicates: CD45RA+CCR7+. These TCRs come from a man younger than 30 in good health. Some clones in this sample may be carry-over from other donors' samples.

This rearrangement joins TRBV27 to TRBJ2-4; 9 bases agree with TRBD2. The CDR3 covers 16 residues. Germline trimming cut 5 bases from V and 7 bases from J; bases unmatched to any gene: 12. In germline, CDR1 is MNHEY, CDR2 SMNVEV (reference sequence). As DNA, the CDR3 is TGTGCCAGCAGTCCCTGGCGGGAGGGCCTGGGGAACATTCAGTACTTC. Its protein is CASSPWREGLGNIQYF.

The chain links TRBV30 to TRBJ1-4, with D perhaps matching TRBD1 (5 bases). Germline-derived CDR1 and CDR2 are GTSNPN and SVGIG (reference sequence). This CDR3 has 14 residues. V was pared by 2 bases and J by 4 bases, with 11 bases between. The chain's CDR3 is CAWSWVTDNEKLFF. The CDR3 DNA reads TGTGCCTGGAGTTGGGTGACAGATAATGAAAAACTGTTTTTT. Filled out from reference TRBV30 and TRBJ1-4, the complete variable domain reads SQTIHQWPATLVQPVGSPLSLECTVEGTSNPNLYWYRQAAGRGLQLLFYSVGIGQISSEVPQNLSASRPQDRQFILSSKKLLLSDSGFYLCAWSWVTDNEKLFFGSGTQLSVL.

This clone was recorded only once. The chain combines TRBV5-6 with TRBJ2-7; 7 bases agree with TRBD2. V gave up 3 bases and J gave up 0 bases; unmatched junction bases: 9. The CDR3 contains 16 residues. Per the germline V gene, CDR1 is SGHDT and CDR2 is YYEEEE. The CDR3 nucleotides are TGTGCCAGCAGCTACTGGGAGGGGATCACCTCCTACGAGCAGTACTTC. This translates into CASSYWEGITSYEQYF. Full variable domain (missing parts from reference TRBV5-6 and TRBJ2-7): DAGVTQSPTHLIKTRGQQVTLRCSPKSGHDTVSWYQQALGQGPQFIFQYYEEEERQRGNFPDRFSGHQFPNYSSELNVNALLLGDSALYLCASSYWEGITSYEQYFGPGTRLTVT.

This chain links TRBV27 with TRBJ1-5; D possibly corresponds to TRBD1 (6 bases). Trimming shortened V by 4 bases and J by 8 bases, and 18 bases separated the two germline ends. The V gene's germline CDR1 is MNHEY and CDR2 SMNVEV (reference sequence). The CDR3 spans 15 residues. In nucleotides, the CDR3 is TGTGCCAGCAGTTATGGAGGGGGGGCCCTTGAGCCCCAGCATTTT. It codes for CASSYGGGALEPQHF.

The chain is built from TRBV10-1 and TRBJ2-2; TRBD1 is a possible D gene (6 bases). The length of the CDR3 is 16 residues. V was cut by 3 bases and J by 5 bases, with 16 bases left in between. The V gene's germline CDR1 is WNHNN and CDR2 SYGVQD (reference sequence). The CDR3 DNA follows: TGCGCCAGCAGTGAATCCCTACAGGGACGAACCGGGGAGCTGTTTTTT. It specifies CASSESLQGRTGELFF.

The chain employs TRBV30 and TRBJ2-7; perhaps D is TRBD1 or TRBD2 (5 bases each). The CDR3 spans 15 residues. CDR1 GTSNPN and CDR2 SVGIG come from the germline V gene (reference sequence). V was cut by 3 bases and J by 6 bases, with 21 bases left in between. CDR3 sequence (DNA): TGTGCCTGGAGAGACCTGGGACGGCAGGGCCTCGAGCAGTACTTC. Translating gives CAWRDLGRQGLEQYF.

This sequence joins TRBV27 and TRBJ2-1; 9 nucleotides match TRBD2. There are 12 residues in the CDR3. In germline, CDR1 is MNHEY, CDR2 SMNVEV (reference sequence). Losses at the gene ends were 3 bases for V and 10 bases for J; bases not matched to a gene: 1. CDR3 sequence (DNA): TGTGCCAGCAGTTTTAGCGGGAGAGAGCAGTTCTTC. It translates to CASSFSGREQFF.

The chain has TRBV10-2 and TRBJ2-1; tentative D call: TRBD1 (5 bases). CDR1 and CDR2 (germline): WSHSY, SAAADI. The CDR3 has 16 residues. Trimming left V 2 bases short and J 10 bases short, with 21 bases between. The CDR3, as DNA: TGCGCCAGCAGTGAGAAGTTCAGGGCCGCTGGGCAGGAGCAGTTCTTC. Its translation is CASSEKFRAAGQEQFF.

The J gene is TRBJ2-2, the V gene TRBV5-1; 7 nucleotides line up with TRBD1. Germline-derived CDR1 and CDR2 are SGHRS and YFSETQ. This CDR3 is built from 15 residues. V lost 4 bases to trimming and J lost 4 bases; unmatched junction nucleotides: 7. The DNA for the CDR3 is TGCGCCAGCAGCGATGGGGGACAGTCCACCGGGGAGCTGTTTTTT. Protein sequence: CASSDGGQSTGELFF.

The rearrangement links TRBV7-3 to TRBJ2-1; a weak D match, TRBD2 (5 bases). This CDR3 comprises 16 residues. Germline CDR1 and CDR2: SGHTA and FQGTGA. The germline V and J ends were trimmed by 5 bases and 8 bases, with 22 bases remaining between them. For the CDR3, the DNA is TGTGCCAGCAGCCCCACCCAAGGGCGGAGGCGGGATGAGCAGTTCTTC. Encoded protein: CASSPTQGRRRDEQFF.

Only one count was recorded for this clone. This CDR3 is also generated by other DNA sequences in the sample. The genes are TRBV4-3 and TRBJ2-7; a weak D match, TRBD2 (6 bases). Germline CDR1 is LGHNA and CDR2 is YSLEER. The CDR3 extends over 15 amino acids. With 0 bases removed from V and 0 bases from J, the gap between germline ends came to 9 bases. CDR3 nucleotides: TGCGCCAGCAGCCAAGATATTAGCGGCTCCTACGAGCAGTACTTC. It yields the protein CASSQDISGSYEQYF.

The V call is TRBV2, the J call TRBJ1-2; D possibly corresponds to TRBD1 (5 bases). The CDR3 runs to 13 residues. V shed 3 bases and J shed 8 bases, with 13 bases lying between them. Germline CDR1 reads SNHLY; CDR2 reads FYNNEI. The CDR3 DNA reads as TGTGCCAGCAGTGATGAGGCATGGGGGGGCTACACCTTC. Residues: CASSDEAWGGYTF.

The chain has TRBV7-9 and TRBJ2-2, with TRBD1 matching over 7 bases. The V gene end was trimmed by 7 bases and the J gene end by 3 bases; junction bases not matched to a gene: 8. Germline lookup yields CDR1 SEHNR and CDR2 FQNEAQ (reference sequence). The CDR3 runs to 15 residues. The CDR3 region has the DNA TGTGCCAGCACCTTGGACAGGTTCTACACCGGGGAGCTGTTTTTT. Protein product: CASTLDRFYTGELFF.

A word on this clone: The same CDR3 is also encoded by other DNA sequences in this sample. The chain has TRBV15 and TRBJ2-1; D tentatively reads TRBD1 or TRBD2 (5 bases each). V lost 0 bases and J 3 bases, leaving 6 bases between the germline ends. Germline values: CDR1 LNHNV, CDR2 YYDKDF (reference sequence). CDR3 length: 14 residues. The CDR3: CATSREGVYNEQFF. DNA for the CDR3: TGTGCCACCAGCAGAGAGGGGGTCTACAATGAGCAGTTCTTC.

The chain recombines TRBV15 with TRBJ2-2; no firm D call. The germline V gene has CDR1 LNHNV and CDR2 YYDKDF (reference sequence). This CDR3 is built from 17 residues. Trimming removed 1 base from V and 3 bases from J, with 15 bases in between. The CDR3 here is CATSRVPSTSDTGELFF. The CDR3 DNA reads TGTGCCACCAGCAGAGTTCCGTCGACCTCGGACACCGGGGAGCTGTTTTTT.

The chain employs TRBV7-9 and TRBJ1-2; tentatively, D is TRBD1 (6 bases). The germline gives CDR1 SEHNR, CDR2 FQNEAQ (reference sequence). The CDR3 loop spans 14 amino acids. V was trimmed by 1 base and J by 3 bases, leaving 9 bases between them. In nucleotides, the CDR3 is TGTGCCAGCAGCTTAGGGGCAGGGGACTATGGCTACACCTTC. Translation gives CASSLGAGDYGYTF.